This T cell receptor (beta chain) was observed in a study of identical twins (dated by TCRdb to the mid-2010s). Background for the entire study: TCR alpha and beta repertoires from monozygotic twins, unrelated adults of various ages and cord blood were deep-sequenced to test whether fetal clonotypes persist. To rule out contamination, the twin experiments were replicated at different times with different library preparation protocols. Summary of the overall study and its limitations: In monozygotic twins, out-of-frame TCR alpha sharing was systematically underestimated by recombination models, although the models agreed with sharing between unrelated individuals. Compared with coincidental sharing between unrelated individuals, out-of-frame TCR alpha sequences shared between twins had an excess of sequences with low generation probability. Abundant cord blood beta clonotypes had fewer insertions, young adult naive repertoires showed a similar but weaker trend, and memory repertoires showed no such trend. In beta out-of-frame sequences, excess twin sharing was weaker, because having fewer shared sequences lowered the signal-to-noise ratio. Because the same donors could not be followed over many years, conclusions were based on cross-sectional statistical analysis. Invariant T cells such as MAIT and iNKT could partly confound zero-insertion analyses, although diverse VJ usage argued against such confounding for most clonotypes.

With regard to this clonotype: The antigen it binds to is not known. Base-call qualities are not available, and no considerably larger clone is one nucleotide away.

Every donor was a healthy Caucasian. The twin cohort comprised three pairs of female monozygotic twins, all aged about 18 to 30 years. CD4+ and CD8+ T cell populations were isolated with positive isolation kits from Invitrogen. Library creation used 5' RACE. TCRdb shows the sequencer as Illumina HiSeq 2000. A universal primer binding site was introduced by template switching, and a unique molecular identifier was present in the final cDNA, enabling accurate counting of TCR cDNA molecules. First-strand cDNA for TCR alpha and beta chains was synthesized from specific primers in the conserved constant-segment region. To control for contamination, each cDNA library was double barcoded with a SMART-Mk sample barcode plus Illumina barcodes. TruSeq adapter sequences along with Illumina sample barcodes were introduced in two successive PCR steps. Sequencing of the TCR alpha and beta cDNA libraries was done on the Illumina HiSeq platform using custom primers. The source study handled its data this way. MiGEC was used to process raw reads and extract unique molecular identifiers, and MiXCR was used to find CDR3 positions. For each individual, recombination models were inferred using an EM algorithm with the repgenHMM and IGoR tools. The tcR package in R was used for shared clonotype analysis, with sharing normalized by the product of cloneset sizes. To study raw recombination without the effects of thymic and clonal selection, out-of-frame nonproductive sequences were analyzed. TCRdb reprocessed the public reads (quality trimming at Q25 with fastp, clone calling with MiXCR) and kept in-frame beta chains. Entries that share a CDR3 protein sequence are merged under the most common genes and DNA. TCRdb, not the original authors, processed these V and J calls. The sample table lists approximately 500,000 distinct CDR3 sequences, approximately 25% of them with a count of one. The top ten clones comprise about 3% of the sample.

From a lookup of the germline V gene (reference sequence), CDR1 and CDR2 are DFQATT and SNEGSKA. V is cut by 4 bases and J by 2 bases, and the space between the germline ends is 10 bases. The CDR3 contains 13 residues, cysteine and phenylalanine counted. Kept here is only the CDR3 DNA, which spans 39 bases and is read in frame from base 1. This sample also belongs to another study, concerning T cells expressing NK-cell markers. The second study's paper adds: Eight or nine donors provided sorted CD3+CD56+NKG2C+, CD3+CD56+NKG2C- and CD3+CD56-NKG2C+ T-cell subsets, whose TCR beta-chain repertoires were profiled. Among the eight sequenced donors, seven were HCMV-seropositive and one was HCMV-seronegative. In several experiments an anti-gammadeltaTCR antibody was added to restrict sorting to alphabetaTCR-expressing T cells. In roughly 6 donors, the dominant CD3+CD56+NKG2C+ clonotypes were among the top 10 CD8+ clonotypes and accounted for about 1.0-7.5% of CD8+ T cells. Those dominant clonotypes were again the most abundant among CD3+CD56-NKG2C+ cells in a handful of donors, at about 28.3-65%. Whether the expanded NKG2C-expressing T cell clones were specific for HCMV antigens remained unclear. The study sequenced eight donors, all healthy volunteers chosen at random: three men and five women. To determine HCMV serostatus, a commercial ELISA kit was used to detect HCMV-specific IgG in serum. MIGEC handled demultiplexing of the reads and grouping by UMI, while MiTCR was used to assemble and quantify clonotypes. To exclude erroneous sequences, only TCR cDNA sequences supported by at least two reads were retained. The tcR package was used for downstream repertoire analysis, and clonotypes were matched across fractions by CDR3 nucleotide sequence plus V segment. VDJmatch was used to annotate antigen specificity against VDJdb, with one amino acid substitution in CDR3 permitted.

The receptor was derived from a woman younger than 30 in good health. Input material: CD4+ T cells sorted from blood. The rearrangement joined TRBV20-1 to TRBJ2-3; the D gene cannot be resolved reliably. At the DNA level, the sequence is TGCAGTGCTAAAAGTCGATACACAGATACGCAGTATTTT. It codes for CSAKSRYTDTQYF.